One and the same sample provided the 11 T cell receptor beta chains below, sequenced in a study of blood T cell repertoires in COVID-19. Assay used: immunoSEQ multiplex PCR; TCRdb lists only in-frame clones, some missing. The sample includes hundreds of thousands of clones, about 83% of them seen just once. Sequencing was done on a sample of PBMCs or T cells enriched from blood (not recorded which). The receptors originated from a woman between 35 and 50 years old who had recovered from COVID-19.

This chain uses TRBV3-1 (or the pseudogene TRBV3-2) with TRBJ2-2, with TRBD2 matching over 10 bases. The CDR3 is made up of 15 amino acids. Germline V CDR1 and CDR2: LGHDT, YNNKEL (reference sequence). V was pared by 6 bases and J by 3 bases, with 4 bases of the junction left unmatched. CDR3 loop: CASRRTSGYTGELFF. CDR3 bases: TGTGCCAGCAGACGGACTAGCGGATACACCGGGGAGCTGTTTTTT.

The rearrangement links TRBV18 to TRBJ2-7, with 9 nucleotides matching TRBD1. The CDR3 has 18 amino acids. After removal of 1 base from V and 6 bases from J, the junction contained 16 bases not matched to a gene. Looked up from germline, CDR1 is KGHSH and CDR2 is LQKENI. CDR3 coding DNA: TGTGCCAGCTCACCACTCCCACAGGGGGCTCATGGAGGCGGCGAGCAGTACTTC. Protein: CASSPLPQGAHGGGEQYF.

The sample holds a few counts of this clone. The chain has TRBV12-3 or TRBV12-4 and TRBJ1-5; TRBD1 aligns across 7 bases. The J segment lost 7 bases and the V segment lost 3 bases, leaving 3 bases of the junction unmatched. The length of the CDR3 is 13 residues. The CDR3 sequence: CASSLTGRQPQHF. CDR3 bases: TGTGCCAGCAGTTTGACAGGGAGGCAGCCCCAGCATTTT.

This chain links TRBV7-6 with TRBJ2-7, with 11 bases identical to TRBD1. The CDR3 loop spans 14 amino acids. Looked up from germline, CDR1 is SGHVS and CDR2 is FNYEAQ. The V gene end was trimmed by 7 bases and the J gene end by 6 bases; junction bases not matched to a gene: 8. CDR3 amino acids: CASTPRTGGAEQYF. In DNA form, the CDR3 reads TGTGCCAGCACCCCCCGGACAGGGGGCGCCGAGCAGTACTTC.

The chain joins TRBV2 to TRBJ2-2; 7 nucleotides match TRBD1. V lost 5 bases and J lost 2; bases outside the gene matches: 5. The CDR3 consists of 15 residues. The germline gives CDR1 SNHLY, CDR2 FYNNEI. CDR3 sequence reads: CASSNDRENTGELFF. The CDR3 coding sequence is TGTGCCAGCAGTAACGACAGGGAAAACACCGGGGAGCTGTTTTTT.

CDR3 protein: CASSSAGTGTQGQYF. The CDR3 DNA follows: TGTGCCAGCAGCTCCGCCGGGACAGGCACCCAGGGGCAGTACTTC. J is TRBJ2-7 and V is TRBV7-8; 8 bases are shared with TRBD1. V gave up 4 bases and J gave up 9 bases; unmatched junction bases: 14. The V gene's germline CDR1 is SGHVS and CDR2 FQNEAQ. CDR3 length: 15 amino acids.

V usage is TRBV18 and J usage is TRBJ1-5; 7 nucleotides agree with TRBD1. Germline V gene sequence: CDR1 KGHSH, CDR2 LQKENI. V gave up 6 bases and J gave up 8 bases; unmatched junction bases: 7. CDR3 length: 13 amino acids. The CDR3 loop reads CASSPGQAEPQHF. In nucleotides, the CDR3 is TGTGCCAGCTCGCCCGGACAGGCTGAGCCCCAGCATTTT.

The chain couples TRBV7-8 to TRBJ2-1; TRBD2 aligns across 7 bases. The germline CDR1 and CDR2 sequences are SGHVS and FQNEAQ. J was trimmed by 7 bases and V by 0 bases; bases with no gene match: 9. The CDR3 consists of 16 residues. CDR3 nucleotide sequence: TGTGCCAGCAGCTTAGCGCGAGCGGGATGGGGGAATGAGCAGTTCTTC. It encodes CASSLARAGWGNEQFF.

This clone has only a few counts. The chain couples TRBV10-3 to TRBJ1-1; no clear D gene. Trimming took 6 bases from V and 0 from J, leaving 11 bases between them. This CDR3 region has 14 residues. The V gene's germline CDR1 is ENHRY and CDR2 SYGVKD. CDR3 coding DNA: TGTGCCATCAGCTTAGATGCGATGAACACTGAAGCTTTCTTT. Translating it yields CAISLDAMNTEAFF.

This clone was detected once. The gene calls are TRBV2 and TRBJ1-4, with TRBD1 matching over 9 bases. The ends lost 5 bases at V and 7 bases at J; junction bases unmatched: 8. The CDR3 contains 15 residues. Germline lookup yields CDR1 SNHLY and CDR2 FYNNEI. The CDR3 is CASSPEQGAGEKLFF. The CDR3 coding sequence is TGTGCCAGCAGTCCTGAACAGGGGGCGGGTGAAAAACTGTTTTTT.

The V gene is TRBV6-4, the J gene TRBJ2-5; D may be TRBD2 (6 bases). The V gene's germline CDR1 is MRHNA and CDR2 SNTAGT. This CDR3 spans 13 amino acids. Trimming left V 2 bases short and J 5 bases short, with 9 bases between. The CDR3, as DNA: TGTGCCAGCAGTGACAGGAGGGACGAGACCCAGTACTTC. Translating it yields CASSDRRDETQYF.